This TCR beta chain was obtained from a study of T cell responses to AZD1222 COVID-19 vaccine. The CDR3 sequence is 13 residues long. CDR1 and CDR2 (germline): SGHNT, YENEEA. V was cut by 5 bases and J by 3 bases, with 10 bases left in between. Profiling relied on immunoSEQ multiplex PCR, and the TCRdb table lists in-frame clones only, not all of them. The sample gives about 120,000 clones, about nine tenths of which show up once; roughly 4.4% is in the top ten. Points on this clone: Its target is not known.

Study-wide results and limits: Donors were mostly white British, more females; clonal diversity possibly underestimated. Dominant at 160-218 and 743-854, vaccine-associated CD4 TCRs also spanned spike. Targeting of unmutated variant regions was reportedly seen in nearly half of spike-specific TCRs.

Specimen: peripheral blood, collected on day 0 of MenACWY control vaccination. The chain uses TRBV11-3 and TRBJ2-5; D might be TRBD2 (6 bases). The receptor's source is an adult in good health. The CDR3 loop is CASSGTSKETQYF. Here the CDR3 DNA reads TGTGCCAGCAGCGGAACTAGCAAAGAGACCCAGTACTTC. The complete variable domain, with remaining parts taken from reference TRBV11-3 and TRBJ2-5, reads EAGVVQSPRYKIIEKKQPVAFWCNPISGHNTLYWYLQNLGQGPELLIRYENEEAVDDSQLPKDRFSAERLKGVDSTLKIQPAELGDSAVYLCASSGTSKETQYFGPGTRLLVL.